This entry lists 24 T cell receptor beta chains sequenced from one sample in a study of blood T cell repertoires in COVID-19. Produced via immunoSEQ multiplex PCR; TCRdb's table is partial and in-frame only. The data show around 300,000 clones, with under 90% seen just once and roughly 2.9% held by the top ten. Source material: peripheral blood. The receptors were sampled from a woman aged 25 to 39 with COVID-19, enrolled during active disease.

This chain joins TRBV5-1 and TRBJ2-7, with 8 positions matching TRBD1. Germline V gene lookup returns CDR1 SGHRS and CDR2 YFSETQ. The CDR3 is 14 residues long. V shed 3 bases and J 3 bases; nucleotides not matched to a gene: 5. Here the CDR3 DNA reads TGCGCCAGCAGCTCCTCAGGGGGCAGCTACGAGCAGTACTTC. It yields the protein CASSSSGGSYEQYF.

V usage is TRBV6-4 and J usage is TRBJ1-5, with D maybe TRBD1 (5 bases). The germline gives CDR1 MRHNA, CDR2 SNTAGT. CDR3 length: 13 amino acids. The V and J ends lost 9 bases and 5 bases respectively, with 14 bases between them. The DNA of the CDR3 is TGTGCCAGGCGACAGAGGGACTATCAGCCCCAGCATTTT. It encodes CARRQRDYQPQHF.

V is TRBV7-8 and J is TRBJ1-1; possibly TRBD1 for D (6 bases). This CDR3 region has 13 residues. V dropped 5 bases and J dropped 1 base, with 8 bases sitting between them. CDR1 and CDR2 from the germline V gene are SGHVS and FQNEAQ. CDR3 sequence: CASSRTANTEAFF. The DNA for the CDR3 is TGTGCCAGCAGCCGGACAGCGAACACTGAAGCTTTCTTT. Full variable domain (missing parts from reference TRBV7-8 and TRBJ1-1): GAGVSQSPRYKVAKRGQDVALRCDPISGHVSLFWYQQALGQGPEFLTYFQNEAQLDKSGLPSDRFFAERPEGSVSTLKIQRTQQEDSAVYLCASSRTANTEAFFGQGTRLTVV.

V usage is TRBV28 and J usage is TRBJ1-4; 10 nucleotides align to TRBD1. In germline, CDR1 is MDHEN, CDR2 SYDVKM. CDR3 length: 14 amino acids. V was clipped by 6 bases and J by 11 bases; unmatched bases: 9. In DNA form, the CDR3 reads TGTGCCAGCAGGGGGGACAGGGGATGGCGGAAACTGTTTTTT. As protein: CASRGDRGWRKLFF.

V usage is TRBV11-1 and J usage is TRBJ2-2; tentatively, D is TRBD2 (6 bases). Trimming pared 2 bases from V and 4 bases from J, leaving 14 bases between. The CDR3 is made up of 16 amino acids. The germline V gene encodes CDR1 SGHAT and CDR2 FQDESV (reference sequence). The chain's CDR3 is CASSLFPGVGTGELFF. Written as DNA, the CDR3 is TGTGCCAGCAGCTTATTCCCGGGAGTCGGCACCGGGGAGCTGTTTTTT.

The rearrangement uses TRBV7-9 and TRBJ1-2; the match to TRBD1 covers 7 bases. Germline CDR1 and CDR2: SEHNR and FQNEAQ (reference sequence). The V and J ends lost 1 base and 3 bases, in that order; junction bases with no gene match: 2. The CDR3 totals 14 residues. The CDR3, as DNA: TGTGCCAGCAGCTTAGGGCAGGGGGACTATGGCTACACCTTC. It is translated as CASSLGQGDYGYTF.

The chain couples TRBV5-4 to TRBJ2-1; D possibly corresponds to TRBD1 (6 bases). This CDR3 has 15 amino acids. Looked up from germline, CDR1 is SGHNT and CDR2 is YYREEE (reference sequence). Trimming took 0 bases from V and 7 from J, leaving 14 bases between them. The DNA of the CDR3 is TGTGCCAGCAGCTTGGGGACAGTGCTGGAAAATGAGCAGTTCTTC. Its translation is CASSLGTVLENEQFF.

The V call is TRBV3-1 (or the pseudogene TRBV3-2), the J call TRBJ1-1, with D possibly TRBD1 on 5 matching bases. Between the trimmed V and J ends, which lost 7 bases and 4 bases, there was a span of 10 bases. Germline CDR1 is LGHDT and CDR2 is YNNKEL (reference sequence). The length of the CDR3 is 12 residues. CDR3 sequence reads: CASKGASTEAFF. CDR3 DNA sequence: TGTGCCAGCAAAGGGGCCTCCACTGAAGCTTTCTTT.

The chain links TRBV30 to TRBJ2-2; no reliable D call. Trimming cost V 5 bases and J 7 bases, with 14 bases left between them. CDR1 GTSNPN and CDR2 SVGIG come from the germline V gene (reference sequence). This CDR3 region has 13 residues. Here the CDR3 reads CAWHFLPVGELFF. In DNA, the CDR3 is TGTGCCTGGCATTTTTTACCGGTCGGGGAGCTGTTTTTT. The entire variable domain, with the rest obtained from reference TRBV30 and TRBJ2-2, is as follows: SQTIHQWPATLVQPVGSPLSLECTVEGTSNPNLYWYRQAAGRGLQLLFYSVGIGQISSEVPQNLSASRPQDRQFILSSKKLLLSDSGFYLCAWHFLPVGELFFGEGSRLTVL.

The genes are TRBV5-1 and TRBJ1-1, with D unresolved. The CDR3 totals 13 residues. V lost 4 bases and J lost 4, with 11 bases in between. Germline CDR1 SGHRS, CDR2 YFSETQ. The DNA for the CDR3 is TGCGCCAGCAGCCGTGGAGGGTCCACTGAAGCTTTCTTT. Protein product: CASSRGGSTEAFF.

The chain uses TRBV19 and TRBJ1-3; weak D call: TRBD1 (6 bases). The germline V gene has CDR1 LNHDA and CDR2 SQIVND (reference sequence). There are 14 residues in the CDR3. V dropped 8 bases and J dropped 0 bases, with 11 bases sitting between them. The CDR3 reads CASVTGPSGNTIYF. The CDR3 coding sequence is TGTGCCAGTGTAACAGGGCCCTCTGGAAACACCATATATTTT.

The genes are TRBV5-5 and TRBJ1-1; 7 bases map to TRBD1. V lost 6 bases and J lost 7; bases outside the gene matches: 6. This CDR3 spans 12 amino acids. Germline V gene data show CDR1 as SGHKS and CDR2 as YYEKEE (reference sequence). Here the CDR3 DNA reads TGTGCCAGCATCGACAGGGCGGATGAAGCTTTCTTT. The encoded protein is CASIDRADEAFF.

The V gene is TRBV4-1, the J gene TRBJ2-1, with TRBD2 matching 7 bases. The CDR3 covers 19 residues. J gave up 0 bases and V 1 base, and 12 bases lay outside the gene matches. CDR1 is MGHRA and CDR2 is YSYEKL in the germline V gene. The CDR3 nucleotides are TGCGCCAGCAGCCAAGCTGGGATACTAGCGCCAAGCTCCTACAATGAGCAGTTCTTC. Translating gives CASSQAGILAPSSYNEQFF.

The chain links TRBV7-3 to TRBJ2-5; tentatively, D is TRBD1 (5 bases). Germline V gene data show CDR1 as SGHTA and CDR2 as FQGTGA. The CDR3 is made up of 13 amino acids. Trimming left V 2 bases short and J 4 bases short, with 8 bases between. DNA of the CDR3: TGTGCCAGCAGCTTAGGGCAGGGAGAGACCCAGTACTTC. Translation: CASSLGQGETQYF. Full variable domain (rest looked up from reference TRBV7-3 and TRBJ2-5): GAGVSQTPSNKVTEKGKYVELRCDPISGHTALYWYRQSLGQGPEFLIYFQGTGAADDSGLPNDRFFAVRPEGSVSTLKIQRTERGDSAVYLCASSLGQGETQYFGPGTRLLVL.

This chain uses TRBV5-1 with TRBJ1-2; TRBD1 is a possible D gene (5 bases). V dropped 4 bases and J dropped 4 bases, with 17 bases sitting between them. This CDR3 contains 15 residues. Germline V lookup: CDR1 SGHRS, CDR2 YFSETQ. The CDR3 DNA reads as TGCGCCAGCAGCCTGAGCGGGGACGATAGCTATGGCTACACCTTC. This translates into CASSLSGDDSYGYTF.

V gene TRBV6-5 combines with J gene TRBJ2-7; D may be TRBD2 (6 bases). This CDR3 is built from 13 residues. With 6 bases removed from V and 5 bases from J, the gap between germline ends came to 14 bases. Looked up from germline, CDR1 is MNHEY and CDR2 is SVGAGI. CDR3 residues: CASSPPWGDEQYF. The CDR3 DNA sequence: TGTGCCAGCAGCCCCCCTTGGGGGGACGAGCAGTACTTC.

The chain employs TRBV15 and TRBJ1-5, with TRBD1 identical over 9 bases. This CDR3 has 15 amino acids. CDR1 and CDR2 (germline): LNHNV, YYDKDF (reference sequence). V lost 0 bases to trimming and J lost 7 bases; unmatched junction nucleotides: 4. The CDR3 DNA reads TGTGCCACCAGCAGAGATAGGGACAGGGACCAGCCCCAGCATTTT. Amino acids: CATSRDRDRDQPQHF.

The chain joins TRBV13 to TRBJ1-6; D is uncertain. Germline V gene sequence: CDR1 PRHDT, CDR2 FYEKMQ (reference sequence). This CDR3 region has 14 residues. V gave up 3 bases and J gave up 7 bases, with 10 bases separating them. The CDR3 is CASSLRGANSPLHF. Written as DNA, the CDR3 is TGTGCCAGCAGCTTGCGGGGAGCGAATTCACCCCTCCACTTT.

This clone was counted a single time. This chain joins TRBV7-2 and TRBJ1-6; D gene unclear. V lost 2 bases, J lost 6 bases, and 14 bases lay in between. The CDR3 runs 16 residues. Germline V gives CDR1 SGHTA, CDR2 FQGNSA. The CDR3 DNA follows: TGTGCCAGCAGCTTAATACCCATTCTAACTAATTCACCCCTCCACTTT. It translates to CASSLIPILTNSPLHF. The variable domain in full, completed from reference TRBV7-2 and TRBJ1-6, reads GAGVSQSPSNKVTEKGKDVELRCDPISGHTALYWYRQSLGQGLEFLIYFQGNSAPDKSGLPSDRFSAERTGGSVSTLTIQRTQQEDSAVYLCASSLIPILTNSPLHFGNGTRLTVT.

V usage is TRBV11-2 and J usage is TRBJ2-1; 8 bases map to TRBD2. The CDR3 is 16 residues long. The trim removed 1 base at V and 3 bases at J, leaving 5 bases unmatched. Germline CDR1 reads SGHAT; CDR2 reads FQNNGV. The DNA for the CDR3 is TGTGCCAGCAGCTTAGCGGGGGGGAGGGTCTACAATGAGCAGTTCTTC. Its protein product is CASSLAGGRVYNEQFF.

This clone has a handful of counts. The chain links TRBV6-5 to TRBJ1-2; 9 nucleotides line up with TRBD1. V lost 2 bases, J lost 4 bases, and 5 bases stayed unmatched. The CDR3 runs to 15 residues. From germline, CDR1 is MNHEY and CDR2 SVGAGI. The DNA of the CDR3 is TGTGCCAGCAGTTACAGGGGACAGGGAGGCTATGGCTACACCTTC. Protein product: CASSYRGQGGYGYTF.

This clone was seen just once. One end of the junction fails to match germline, which may point to a read error. This sample also contains other DNA sequences that code for the same CDR3. The chain carries TRBV4-2 and TRBJ2-2; the match to TRBD2 covers 7 bases. CDR1 and CDR2 (germline): LGHNA, YNFKEQ. The CDR3 sequence is 16 residues long. The CDR3 nucleotides read TGTGCCAGCAGCCAAGAAGTGGGGGGGAACACCGGGGAGCTATTTTTT. It translates to CASSQEVGGNTGELFF.

The V call is TRBV5-1, the J call TRBJ1-1, with 9 nucleotides matching TRBD1. Germline V gene sequence: CDR1 SGHRS, CDR2 YFSETQ. This CDR3 spans 20 amino acids. Trimming cost V 4 bases and J 1 base; bases outside gene matches: 20. As DNA, the CDR3 is TGCGCCAGCAGCGGTAAATCTAACAGGGGGCTAATGAATAAGAACACTGAAGCTTTCTTT. This encodes CASSGKSNRGLMNKNTEAFF.

The chain links TRBV6-1 to TRBJ1-1; the D is unclear. Deletions cut 0 bases from V and 3 bases from J, with 8 bases between. The germline V gene has CDR1 MNHNS and CDR2 SASEGT. The CDR3 runs 14 residues. CDR3 sequence (DNA): TGTGCCAGCAGTGAAGCAGGAGAGGACACTGAAGCTTTCTTT. Its translation is CASSEAGEDTEAFF.